This TCR beta chain was retrieved from a study of T cell repertoires in cytomegalovirus infection. Study overall: Public TCR beta signatures were indicative of both CMV infection and a matching HLA type.

TCRdb re-called the reads with MiXCR, one entry per CDR3 protein. Of some 110,000 distinct CDR3 sequences listed, roughly 9.1% are singletons. Turning to this clonotype: Its antigen is undetermined.

Study findings and constraints: CMV-specific HLA-C-restricted TCR beta clonotypes dominated the ex vivo response.

This CDR3 is built from 17 residues. The trim removed 5 bases at V and 3 bases at J, leaving 15 bases unmatched. The germline CDR1 and CDR2 sequences are MNHNS and SASEGT. This chain uses TRBV6-1 with TRBJ2-7; 8 nucleotides line up with TRBD1. The receptor was derived from a human donor in good health (CMV status not recorded). Some clones in this sample may be carry-over from other donors' samples. The material sequenced was PBMCs, sequenced either directly or after in vitro stimulation (not recorded which). The CDR3 loop reads CASSYGGFQTGDYEQYF. CDR3 bases: TGTGCCAGCAGTTACGGTGGTTTCCAGACAGGGGACTACGAGCAGTACTTC.